This TCR beta chain was found in a study of T cell repertoires in cytomegalovirus infection. In the study overall: Public TCR beta signature analysis indicated the presence of both CMV infection and matching HLA type. Study-level points and caveats: Of the TCR beta families, the public ones yielded a cumulative frequency that identified carriers of CMV plus the relevant HLA.

Each CDR3 protein is one row after TCRdb ran MiXCR on the reads. The table lists under 90,000 distinct CDR3 sequences, approximately 46% of them singletons. A few counts support this clonotype. Its antigen is unknown. This receptor was taken from a human donor in good health (CMV status not recorded). Some clones in this sample may be carry-over from other donors' samples. The sequences come from CD8+ T cells from cultured PBMCs, collected from culture after CMV antigen stimulation.

CDR3 in amino acids: CASMRDGDNEQFF. Written as DNA, the CDR3 is TGTGCCAGTATGAGGGACGGAGACAATGAGCAGTTCTTC. This rearrangement joins TRBV19 to TRBJ2-1; D may be TRBD1 or TRBD2 (5 bases each). V lost 7 bases, J lost 5 bases, and 12 bases lay in between. The CDR3 loop spans 13 amino acids. Germline V gives CDR1 LNHDA, CDR2 SQIVND (reference sequence).